The 21 T cell receptor beta chains given below trace back to one sample, sequenced in a study of post-analysis software for immune sequencing data. Study-level findings and limits: Four or five TRBV segments, TRBV5-6, TRBV5-1 and TRBV20-1 among them, were found more frequent in patients than controls.

No antigen is known for these receptors. TCR beta libraries were prepared from cDNA with unique molecular identifiers. One entry per CDR3 protein results from TCRdb running MiXCR on the PCR reads. This table has roughly 670,000 distinct CDR3 sequences, approximately 60% appearing once. Sequencing was carried out using blood. Receptors originate from a girl aged 2 to 9 with multiple sclerosis.

V and J are TRBV7-2 and TRBJ2-1; D call uncertain. Trimming left V 1 base short and J 3 bases short, with 10 bases between. Germline V gene lookup returns CDR1 SGHTA and CDR2 FQGNSA. This CDR3 region has 15 residues. The CDR3 nucleotides are TGTGCCAGCAGCTTAGAGACCAGAGTCTACAATGAGCAGTTCTTC. Translating gives CASSLETRVYNEQFF. The whole variable domain, remainder taken from reference TRBV7-2 and TRBJ2-1, is GAGVSQSPSNKVTEKGKDVELRCDPISGHTALYWYRQSLGQGLEFLIYFQGNSAPDKSGLPSDRFSAERTGGSVSTLTIQRTQQEDSAVYLCASSLETRVYNEQFFGPGTRLTVL.

The gene calls are TRBV7-2 and TRBJ2-1; TRBD2 aligns across 15 bases. V gave up 3 bases and J gave up 5 bases; unmatched junction bases: 2. Germline CDR1 SGHTA, CDR2 FQGNSA. The CDR3 runs 16 residues. CDR3 protein: CASSFGLAGGNNEQFF. The CDR3 coding sequence is TGTGCCAGCAGCTTTGGACTAGCGGGGGGGAACAATGAGCAGTTCTTC. Combining the CDR3 with reference TRBV7-2 and TRBJ2-1 gives the whole variable domain GAGVSQSPSNKVTEKGKDVELRCDPISGHTALYWYRQSLGQGLEFLIYFQGNSAPDKSGLPSDRFSAERTGGSVSTLTIQRTQQEDSAVYLCASSFGLAGGNNEQFFGPGTRLTVL.

This clonotype was detected once. The rearrangement joins TRBV4-2 to TRBJ1-6, with TRBD1 identical over 7 bases. The trim removed 0 bases at V and 7 bases at J, leaving 9 bases unmatched. Per germline, CDR1 LGHNA and CDR2 YNFKEQ. This CDR3 has 17 residues. The CDR3 nucleotides read TGTGCCAGCAGCCAAGATTTTTGGGACAGCGAAAATTCACCCCTCCACTTT. Translated: CASSQDFWDSENSPLHF.

V usage is TRBV4-1 and J usage is TRBJ2-3, with TRBD2 identical over 9 bases. CDR1 and CDR2 (germline): MGHRA, YSYEKL. The CDR3 consists of 15 residues. The J segment lost 2 bases and the V segment lost 5 bases, leaving 5 bases of the junction unmatched. The DNA of the CDR3 is TGCGCCAGCAGCGTGACTAGCGGCATCACAGATACGCAGTATTTT. Protein: CASSVTSGITDTQYF.

The chain carries TRBV5-1 and TRBJ2-7; 9 bases are a match to TRBD1. Germline loops: CDR1 SGHRS, CDR2 YFSETQ. V was pared by 4 bases and J by 3 bases, with 17 bases of the junction left unmatched. The CDR3 extends over 18 amino acids. CDR3 DNA: TGCGCCAGCAGCGTTCCGAATGGGACAGGGCGGATCCTCTACGAGCAGTACTTC. Translating gives CASSVPNGTGRILYEQYF.

The chain is built from TRBV12-3 or TRBV12-4 and TRBJ2-3, with TRBD1 as a possible D gene (6 bases). Trimming left V 6 bases short and J 2 bases short, with 15 bases between. The CDR3 sequence is 15 residues long. For the CDR3, the DNA is TGTGCCAGCAGCCCTAGGGGGACCTACACAGATACGCAGTATTTT. This sequence encodes CASSPRGTYTDTQYF.

This clonotype has a handful of counts. The chain links TRBV12-3 or TRBV12-4 to TRBJ1-2; the D gene is possibly TRBD1 (5 bases). V dropped 3 bases and J dropped 7 bases, with 21 bases sitting between them. This CDR3 contains 16 residues. Here the CDR3 DNA reads TGTGCCAGCAGTTTTCACCCCTCAGGCTTAGGGGTTGGCTACACCTTC. It translates to CASSFHPSGLGVGYTF.

This chain links TRBV12-3 or TRBV12-4 with TRBJ1-1, with 8 bases identical to TRBD1. V was clipped by 4 bases and J by 5 bases; unmatched bases: 15. This CDR3 is built from 17 residues. DNA of the CDR3: TGTGCCAGCAGTTCGATACAGGGGGTAAGAAGAGGAACTGAAGCTTTCTTT. It translates to CASSSIQGVRRGTEAFF.

The J gene is TRBJ1-2, the V gene TRBV11-2; tentatively, D is TRBD1 (5 bases). Trimming cost V 5 bases and J 1 base, with 11 bases left between them. Germline CDR1 SGHAT, CDR2 FQNNGV. CDR3 length: 14 amino acids. CDR3 region: CASSPGGGNYGYTF. CDR3 bases: TGTGCCAGCAGCCCCGGCGGGGGTAACTATGGCTACACCTTC.

This clonotype occurred a few times. V usage is TRBV7-2 and J usage is TRBJ2-3; D not resolved. There are 16 residues in the CDR3. The ends were cut back, 1 base at V and 2 bases at J, with 13 bases in the middle. Germline V gene lookup returns CDR1 SGHTA and CDR2 FQGNSA. Written as DNA, the CDR3 is TGTGCCAGCAGCTTAGTCTTTGGTGGCGCCACAGATACGCAGTATTTT. Its translation: CASSLVFGGATDTQYF.

CDR3 protein: CAISERLITDTQYF. In nucleotides, the CDR3 is TGTGCCATCAGTGAGCGACTTATCACAGATACGCAGTATTTT. The V gene is TRBV10-3, the J gene TRBJ2-3; the D is unclear. The CDR3 contains 14 residues. CDR1 is ENHRY, CDR2 SYGVKD, per germline. V lost 2 bases to trimming and J lost 2 bases, with 8 bases between them.

This rearrangement joins TRBV5-4 to TRBJ2-4, with D perhaps matching TRBD1 (6 bases). Germline loops: CDR1 SGHNT, CDR2 YYREEE (reference sequence). V lost 1 base and J 13 bases, leaving 18 bases between the germline ends. This CDR3 region has 14 residues. CDR3 sequence (DNA): TGTGCCAGCAGCTTGAGAGGGACGACAGGAGTGCAGTACTTC. Protein product: CASSLRGTTGVQYF.

This chain uses TRBV12-3 or TRBV12-4 with TRBJ2-7, with D possibly matching TRBD2 (5 bases). The CDR3 has 15 residues. The V end was cut by 1 base, the J end by 5 bases, with 15 bases between. In nucleotides, the CDR3 is TGTGCCAGCAGTTTAGGGACTCTAGAATCCCACGAGCAGTACTTC. It translates to CASSLGTLESHEQYF.

This chain links TRBV14 with TRBJ1-6; TRBD1 agrees at 10 bases. V gave up 1 base and J gave up 10 bases; unmatched junction bases: 7. There are 16 residues in the CDR3. Per the germline V gene, CDR1 is SGHDN and CDR2 is FVKESK. For the CDR3, the DNA is TGTGCCAGCAGCCAAGTCTCGGGACAGGGGAAGTCACCCCTCCACTTT. Encoded protein: CASSQVSGQGKSPLHF.

In DNA, the CDR3 is TGTGCCAGCAGCTTCCAAGGAGGGAGGACCTACAATGAGCAGTTCTTC. Translation gives CASSFQGGRTYNEQFF. The chain links TRBV7-9 to TRBJ2-1, with a weak D call TRBD2 (6 bases). Per germline, CDR1 SEHNR and CDR2 FQNEAQ (reference sequence). V was clipped by 3 bases and J by 2 bases, with 14 bases between them. This CDR3 is built from 16 residues.

The gene calls are TRBV12-3 or TRBV12-4 and TRBJ1-2, with TRBD1 matching over 11 bases. V was clipped by 4 bases and J by 6 bases; unmatched bases: 10. This CDR3 has 16 residues. This CDR3 reads CASSWGQGGIRDGYTF. In DNA, the CDR3 is TGTGCCAGCAGTTGGGGACAGGGGGGGATACGGGATGGCTACACCTTC.

This chain uses TRBV29-1 with TRBJ2-3; no reliable D call. V lost 4 bases to trimming and J lost 0 bases, with 11 bases between them. This CDR3 comprises 14 residues. Germline values: CDR1 SQVTM, CDR2 ANQGSEA. The CDR3 reads CSVGHQLSTDTQYF. The CDR3 coding sequence is TGCAGCGTTGGTCACCAACTGAGCACAGATACGCAGTATTTT.

This clonotype was seen more than once but under ten times. The V and J genes are TRBV7-9 and TRBJ2-3; 9 bases agree with TRBD2. This CDR3 has 17 amino acids. CDR1 is SEHNR and CDR2 is FQNEAQ in the germline V gene (reference sequence). J gave up 6 bases and V 3 bases, and 13 bases lay outside the gene matches. The CDR3 nucleotides are TGTGCCAGCAGCTTTCCGCGAGCGGGAGGCCGTGGGGATACGCAGTATTTT. Translating it yields CASSFPRAGGRGDTQYF.

The V call is TRBV11-2, the J call TRBJ2-2; 7 bases line up with TRBD2. The J segment lost 4 bases and the V segment lost 5 bases, leaving 28 bases of the junction unmatched. Germline CDR1 SGHAT, CDR2 FQNNGV. The CDR3 totals 22 residues. This CDR3 reads CASSSEREGLRPPTQITGELFF. The CDR3 DNA reads TGTGCCAGCAGCAGCGAGAGGGAGGGGCTCAGGCCACCCACGCAAATCACCGGGGAGCTGTTTTTT.

This clonotype was counted only a few times. The V call is TRBV3-1, the J call TRBJ2-5, with a tentative D call TRBD1 (7 bases). The length of the CDR3 is 15 residues. Germline assignment: CDR1 LGHDT and CDR2 YNNKEL (reference sequence). The V gene lost 3 bases and the J gene lost 5 bases, with 16 bases spanning the gap. In DNA form, the CDR3 reads TGTGCCAGCAGCCATGATCCACAGGGGAGGGAGACCCAGTACTTC. Protein: CASSHDPQGRETQYF.

This chain connects TRBV14 to TRBJ1-2, with D unclear. The CDR3 runs to 14 residues. Trimming pared 0 bases from V and 8 bases from J, leaving 13 bases between. Per the germline V gene, CDR1 is SGHDN and CDR2 is FVKESK. CDR3 region: CASSQDWVLSGYTF. The CDR3 DNA follows: TGTGCCAGCAGCCAAGACTGGGTACTAAGCGGCTACACCTTC.